Each of the 6 T cell receptor beta chains below was sequenced from the same sample in a study of blood T cell repertoires in COVID-19. The assay was immunoSEQ multiplex PCR, and TCRdb's table has in-frame clones only and misses some. The profile shows a few hundred thousand clones, nearly 90% of them singletons. The specimen sequenced was peripheral blood. The receptors were sampled from a young woman with COVID-19, enrolled during active disease.

This chain connects TRBV7-9 to TRBJ1-1, with a possible D match to TRBD1 (5 bases). The germline V and J ends were trimmed by 4 bases and 1 base, with 13 bases remaining between them. From germline, CDR1 is SEHNR and CDR2 FQNEAQ (reference sequence). The CDR3 is 15 residues long. This chain's CDR3 is CASSSSGLRNTEAFF. The CDR3 nucleotides are TGTGCCAGCAGCTCGTCAGGGCTAAGGAACACTGAAGCTTTCTTT.

The chain carries TRBV28 and TRBJ1-1; maybe TRBD1 (5 bases). The ends were cut back, 5 bases at V and 4 bases at J, with 14 bases in the middle. CDR1 is MDHEN, CDR2 SYDVKM, per germline. This CDR3 region has 14 residues. The CDR3 region is CASSPEGRVTEAFF. In DNA, the CDR3 is TGTGCCAGCAGTCCGGAGGGGAGGGTCACTGAAGCTTTCTTT.

This clone was recorded only once. This chain connects TRBV27 to TRBJ2-7, with 7 bases identical to TRBD2. The V and J ends lost 8 bases and 4 bases, in that order; junction bases with no gene match: 17. This CDR3 is 16 amino acids long. Germline V gene lookup returns CDR1 MNHEY and CDR2 SMNVEV (reference sequence). In DNA form, the CDR3 reads TGTGCCAGCTCGCGATCCCGGGGGGACTACTCATACGAGCAGTACTTC. Translation gives CASSRSRGDYSYEQYF.

Ten or more counts support this clone. V usage is TRBV27 and J usage is TRBJ2-1, with D possibly TRBD2 on 6 matching bases. In germline, CDR1 is MNHEY, CDR2 SMNVEV (reference sequence). The length of the CDR3 is 14 residues. The germline V and J ends were trimmed by 0 bases and 10 bases, with 13 bases remaining between them. CDR3 in DNA: TGTGCCAGCAGTTTATCGGCGGGGCTCGAGGAGCAGTTCTTC. Amino acid sequence: CASSLSAGLEEQFF.

The count of this clone is one. The chain joins TRBV7-9 to TRBJ2-3; TRBD2 agrees at 13 bases. Germline CDR1 reads SEHNR; CDR2 reads FQNEAQ (reference sequence). J lost 5 bases, V lost 1 base, and 3 bases had no gene match. The CDR3 loop spans 16 amino acids. CDR3 DNA sequence: TGTGCCAGCAGCTTAGGGACTAGCGGGGGAGTAGATACGCAGTATTTT. It is translated as CASSLGTSGGVDTQYF.

This sequence joins TRBV6-5 and TRBJ1-1, with a weak D call TRBD1 (6 bases). The CDR3 is 14 residues long. V lost 7 bases, J lost 10 bases, and 22 bases lay in between. Germline CDR1 reads MNHEY; CDR2 reads SVGAGI. DNA for the CDR3: TGTGCCAGCACCACACGAGGGGGGGCTCATGGAGCTTTCTTT. As protein: CASTTRGGAHGAFF.